This TCR beta chain came from a study of shared clonotypes between healthy human individuals (dated by TCRdb to 2018 to 2021). Notes on the research overall: A couple of women and a few men aged 18 to 49 years were included in the cohort. For each donor, CD4 naive and CD4 memory were each given three plates, CD8 naive was given two plates, and CD8 memory was given one plate. To estimate repertoire size and how much clonotypes are shared between individuals, the study performed deep sequencing of blood TCR repertoires from a few healthy adults. Different laboratories and diverse techniques were used to prepare libraries and sequence TCR repertoires, to increase sequencing depth and limit assay-specific biases. Per donor, leukapheresis produced somewhere between about 0.94 and 9.5 billion PBMCs.

Counted from cysteine to phenylalanine, this CDR3 has 13 amino acids. Solely the CDR3 DNA is kept, with 39 bases framed from the first base. The trim is 2 bases for V and 1 base for J, with a gap of 5 bases between the germline ends. The CDR1 and CDR2 encoded by the germline V gene are SGHVS and FQNEAQ. To note about this clone: No cognate antigen has been identified for it. Base qualities are not at hand, and no much larger clone is one base apart.

Donors were healthy HIV-negative adults with no recently reported acute infections or vaccinations. All donors were Caucasian adults living in Nashville, Tennessee, USA. CD4+ T cells were enriched by magnetic negative selection; naive cells were then positively selected on CD45RA, and the negative fraction formed the memory subset. Blood was obtained by leukapheresis, after which PBMCs were separated by Ficoll-Histopaque density gradient centrifugation and cryopreserved in liquid nitrogen vapor phase. Analytical flow cytometry was used to check the purity and quantity of every magnetically sorted T cell population. From each sorted fraction, genomic DNA was isolated and quantified by UV absorbance on a Nanodrop 2000c. Results and caveats for the whole study, not just this receptor: Sampling was restricted to blood, and TCR repertoires in tissues likely differ from the TCR repertoires found in blood. The genetic and exposure-history diversity represented was limited by the small number of donors. Clonotypes shared by all four sorted-subset donors showed higher generation probabilities than non-shared clonotypes. Roughly 5.2% of naive CD4, 3% to 4% of naive CD8, 2.3% of memory CD4, and approximately 0.39% of memory CD8 clonotypes were shared across several donors. Naive subsets generally had larger estimated clonotype richness than memory subsets did. Based on pairwise subsampling, the degree of clonotype sharing among donors was expected to be affected by sequencing depth. Incomplete sequencing was indicated by rarefaction of sorted-subset datasets, despite the large sequencing depth.

TCR CDR3 regions were amplified from genomic DNA by multiplex PCR using the deep immunoSEQ assay. Extracted genomic DNA from each cell subset was spread evenly across all wells of several immunoSEQ 96-well plates, with each plate serving as a replicate. For sorted subsets, 200 to 250 ng of genomic DNA, equivalent to about 30,000 T cell genomes, went into each replicate PCR. Purified libraries were quantified with a Qubit 3.0 fluorometer, sized on a Bioanalyzer 2100, and re-quantified with the KAPA Library Quantification kit. Every immunoSEQ 96-well plate was sequenced on a separate single-read 150-cycle Illumina NextSeq 550 flow cell. In the source study's methods: Because the immunoSEQ output held only junctional sequences and lacked quality scores, the filtering could not match the filtering applied to full-length reads. Sequences were annotated with PyIR, a Python wrapper for IgBLAST v1.9, and V/J genes and CDR3 were assigned using IMGT germline references. Reads were removed for weak V/J assignments (E-value above 1e-6), missing CDR3, stop codons, out-of-frame junctions, or ambiguous translated residues. V3J clonotypes were defined by identical inferred V gene, J gene, and CDR3 amino acid sequence. Percentage overlap between repertoires was computed as shared unique clonotypes divided by the size of the smaller repertoire. Richness of each repertoire was evaluated using RTK rarefaction, the Chao1 estimator, and Recon v2.1 estimates of unobserved clonotypes. Generation probabilities were computed with OLGA for all TCRbeta clonotypes obtained by the gDNA method from a handful of donors. Entries here come from immuneACCESS through TCRdb and include only in-frame sequences with V and J called. Some clones fail to appear in such tables; in the studies checked, an unresolved V gene covers under half of the shortfall, and the cause of the remainder is unknown. That table furnishes V, J and clone size, whereas the DNA furnished D and trimming. The sample records approximately 2.1 million clones, approximately 93% of which are singletons. The top ten clones comprise around 0.4% of the sample.

The sample taken for sequencing was naive CD4+ T cells from PBMCs. Explained via the paper, the cell subset or site label denotes: CD45RA+ positively selected. The receptor was isolated from a man younger than 35 in good health. Some clones in this sample may be carry-over from other donors' samples. This sequence uses TRBV7-8 and TRBJ1-1; the D gene assignment is ambiguous. The bases are TGTGCCAGCAGCTTATTAGCGAACACTGAAGCTTTCTTT. It translates to CASSLLANTEAFF.